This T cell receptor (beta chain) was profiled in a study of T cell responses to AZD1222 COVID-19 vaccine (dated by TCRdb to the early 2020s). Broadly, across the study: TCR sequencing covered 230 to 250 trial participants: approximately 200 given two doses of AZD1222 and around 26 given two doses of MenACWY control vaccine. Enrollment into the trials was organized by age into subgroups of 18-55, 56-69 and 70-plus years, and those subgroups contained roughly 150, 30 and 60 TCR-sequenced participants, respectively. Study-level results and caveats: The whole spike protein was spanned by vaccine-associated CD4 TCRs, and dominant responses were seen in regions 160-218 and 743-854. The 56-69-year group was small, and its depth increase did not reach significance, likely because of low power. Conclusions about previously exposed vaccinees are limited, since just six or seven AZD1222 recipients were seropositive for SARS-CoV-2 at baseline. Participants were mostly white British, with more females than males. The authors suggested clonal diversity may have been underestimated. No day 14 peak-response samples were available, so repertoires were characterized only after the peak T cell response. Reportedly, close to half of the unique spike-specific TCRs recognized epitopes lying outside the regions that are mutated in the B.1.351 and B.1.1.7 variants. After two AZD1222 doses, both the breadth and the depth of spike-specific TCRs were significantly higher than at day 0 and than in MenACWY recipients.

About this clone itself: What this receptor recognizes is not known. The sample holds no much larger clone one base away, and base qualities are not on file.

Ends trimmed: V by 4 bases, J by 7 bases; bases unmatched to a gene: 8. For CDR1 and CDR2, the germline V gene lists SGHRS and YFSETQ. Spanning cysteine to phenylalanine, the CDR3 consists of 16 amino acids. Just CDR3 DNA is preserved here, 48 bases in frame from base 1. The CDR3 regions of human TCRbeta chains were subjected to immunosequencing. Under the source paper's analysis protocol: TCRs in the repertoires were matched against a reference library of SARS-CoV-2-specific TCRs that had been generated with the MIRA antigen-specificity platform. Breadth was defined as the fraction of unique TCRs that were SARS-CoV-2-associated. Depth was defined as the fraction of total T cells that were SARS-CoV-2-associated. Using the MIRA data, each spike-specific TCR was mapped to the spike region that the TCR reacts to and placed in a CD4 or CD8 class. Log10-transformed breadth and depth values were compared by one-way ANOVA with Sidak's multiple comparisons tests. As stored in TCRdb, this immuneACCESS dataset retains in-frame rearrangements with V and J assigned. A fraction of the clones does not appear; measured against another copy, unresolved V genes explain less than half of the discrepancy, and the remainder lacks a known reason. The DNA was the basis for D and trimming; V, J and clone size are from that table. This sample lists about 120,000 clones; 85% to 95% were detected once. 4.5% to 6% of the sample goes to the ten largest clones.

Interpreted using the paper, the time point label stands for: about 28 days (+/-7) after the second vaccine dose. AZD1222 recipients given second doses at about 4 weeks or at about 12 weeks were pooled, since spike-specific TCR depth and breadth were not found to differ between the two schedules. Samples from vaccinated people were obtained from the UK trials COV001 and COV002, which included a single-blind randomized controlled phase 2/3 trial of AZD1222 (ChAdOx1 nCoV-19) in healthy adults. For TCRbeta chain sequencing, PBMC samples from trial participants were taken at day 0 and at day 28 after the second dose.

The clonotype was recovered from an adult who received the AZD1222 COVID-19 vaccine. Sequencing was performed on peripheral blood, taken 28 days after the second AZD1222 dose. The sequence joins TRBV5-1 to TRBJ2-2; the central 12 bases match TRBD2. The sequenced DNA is TGCGCCAGCAGCCGGCTAGCGGGAGGGCCTAACGGGGAGCTGTTTTTT. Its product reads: CASSRLAGGPNGELFF. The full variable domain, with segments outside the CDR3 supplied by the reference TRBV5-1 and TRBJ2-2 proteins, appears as KAGVTQTPRYLIKTRGQQVTLSCSPISGHRSVSWYQQTPGQGLQFLFEYFSETQRNKGNFPGRFSGRQFSNSRSEMNVSTLELGDSALYLCASSRLAGGPNGELFFGEGSRLTVL.